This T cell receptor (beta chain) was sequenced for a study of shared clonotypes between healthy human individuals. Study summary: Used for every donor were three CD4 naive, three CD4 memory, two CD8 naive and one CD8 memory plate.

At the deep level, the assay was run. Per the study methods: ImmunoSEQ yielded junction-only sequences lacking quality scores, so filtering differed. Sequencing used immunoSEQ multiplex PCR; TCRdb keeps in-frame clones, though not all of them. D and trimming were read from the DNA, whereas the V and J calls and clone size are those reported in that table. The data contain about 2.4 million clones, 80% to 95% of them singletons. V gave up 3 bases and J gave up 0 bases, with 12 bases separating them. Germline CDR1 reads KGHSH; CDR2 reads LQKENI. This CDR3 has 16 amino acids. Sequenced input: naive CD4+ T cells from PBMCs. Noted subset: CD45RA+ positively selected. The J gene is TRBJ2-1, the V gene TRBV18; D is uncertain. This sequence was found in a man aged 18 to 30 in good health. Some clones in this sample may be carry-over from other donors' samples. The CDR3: CASSPPSSSSYNEQFF. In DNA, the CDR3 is TGTGCCAGCTCACCGCCCTCGTCCAGCTCCTACAATGAGCAGTTCTTC.